This T cell receptor beta chain is from a study of blood T cell repertoires in COVID-19. Across the study: Italy, Spain and the United States were the sources of the convalescent and acute COVID-19 samples. PBMCs, B-cell-depleted T cells, or T cells were the source of the cDNA or gDNA that made up the material.

In germline, CDR1 is LGHNA, CDR2 YNFKEQ. The J segment lost 8 bases and the V segment lost 0 bases, leaving 7 bases of the junction unmatched. This CDR3 is built from 17 residues. In the authors' workflow: Reference gene primer amplification gave nucleated cell count estimates. The repertoire was sequenced with immunoSEQ multiplex PCR; TCRdb's copy has only in-frame clones and lacks some. That table is the source of V, J and clone size, and D and trimming were worked out from the DNA. The sample carries 35,000 to 45,000 clones, approximately 75% recorded once. The chain recombines TRBV4-2 with TRBJ1-4; TRBD1 agrees at 12 bases. The material sequenced was peripheral blood. The source of this sequence is a human donor in a cohort sampled during active or convalescent COVID-19. The donor label of this sample is uncertain. The CDR3, as DNA: TGTGCCAGCAGCCAAGATTTGGTGGGACAGGGGGCGGAAAAACTGTTTTTT. This codes for CASSQDLVGQGAEKLFF.